This TCR beta chain was observed in a study of blood T cell repertoires in COVID-19. Across the study: The United States, Italy and Spain provided the acute and convalescent COVID-19 samples. The analysed material was cDNA or gDNA that came from T cells, B-cell-depleted T cells, or PBMCs.

Clones were read by immunoSEQ multiplex PCR, and TCRdb kept only the in-frame ones, dropping some. This sample yields roughly 240,000 clones, of which approximately 80% are seen a single time; 4.7% belongs to the top ten. V lost 4 bases and J 2 bases, leaving 9 bases between the germline ends. CDR1 is SGDLS, CDR2 YYNGEE, per germline. The CDR3 covers 13 residues. The clonotype comes from a woman aged 70-85 years with acute or convalescent COVID-19. The genes are TRBV9 and TRBJ1-2, with D unresolved. Sequencing was done on a sample of peripheral blood. This chain's CDR3 is CASSRDLNYGYTF. In DNA form, the CDR3 reads TGTGCCAGCAGCCGGGATCTGAACTATGGCTACACCTTC. The full variable domain, in which reference TRBV9 and TRBJ1-2 provide the parts outside the CDR3, is DSGVTQTPKHLITATGQRVTLRCSPRSGDLSVYWYQQSLDQGLQFLIQYYNGEERAKGNILERFSAQQFPDLHSELNLSSLELGDSALYFCASSRDLNYGYTFGSGTRLTVV.